Presented here are 26 T cell receptor beta chains from one specimen sequenced in a study of patients and donors after allogeneic stem cell transplantation. TCRdb recomputed calls from the RT-PCR reads with MiXCR, one row per CDR3 protein. The sample consists of around 150,000 distinct CDR3 sequences, around 28% of them appearing once. Specimen: blood, either unsorted or a sorted T cell fraction (not recorded which). The receptors were sampled from a human donor who was either an allogeneic HSCT recipient or a stem cell or donor lymphocyte infusion donor (not recorded which). It is not recorded whose cells these are; they may come from a transplant donor.

The rearrangement uses TRBV7-9 and TRBJ1-6, with unresolved D. Trimming shortened V by 5 bases and J by 1 base, and 15 bases separated the two germline ends. The CDR3 sequence is 17 residues long. Germline values: CDR1 SEHNR, CDR2 FQNEAQ (reference sequence). DNA for the CDR3: TGTGCCAGCAGCCCCCCCGGAGGAACATCCTATAATTCACCCCTCCACTTT. Translation gives CASSPPGGTSYNSPLHF.

The chain uses TRBV29-1 and TRBJ2-3; 13 bases line up with TRBD2. V gave up 1 base and J gave up 1 base; unmatched junction bases: 5. The germline V gene encodes CDR1 SQVTM and CDR2 ANQGSEA. The CDR3 extends over 17 amino acids. CDR3 region: CSVEGTSGSLGTDTQYF. The CDR3 DNA is TGCAGCGTTGAAGGGACTAGCGGGAGCTTGGGCACAGATACGCAGTATTTT.

This clonotype was seen repeatedly, ten times or more. The chain couples TRBV6-5 to TRBJ1-5, with D hard to call. The CDR3 runs to 15 residues. The germline V gene has CDR1 MNHEY and CDR2 SVGAGI. V was clipped by 0 bases and J by 4 bases, with 10 bases between them. CDR3 sequence: CASSYSIALNQPQHF. For the CDR3, the DNA is TGTGCCAGCAGTTACTCGATAGCCCTAAATCAGCCCCAGCATTTT.

The V gene is TRBV9, the J gene TRBJ2-2; the D is unclear. The V gene lost 4 bases and the J gene lost 6 bases, with 13 bases spanning the gap. This CDR3 is built from 14 residues. The germline V gene has CDR1 SGDLS and CDR2 YYNGEE. CDR3 sequence reads: CASSPRPGSGELFF. As DNA, the CDR3 is TGTGCCAGCAGCCCAAGACCGGGCTCCGGGGAGCTGTTTTTT.

The rearrangement links TRBV7-2 to TRBJ2-1, with 7 bases aligning to TRBD1. From germline, CDR1 is SGHTA and CDR2 FQGNSA. CDR3 length: 14 residues. The J segment lost 7 bases and the V segment lost 4 bases, leaving 7 bases of the junction unmatched. The CDR3: CASSSDRFNNEQFF. In DNA form, the CDR3 reads TGTGCCAGCAGCTCGGACAGGTTTAATAATGAGCAGTTCTTC.

A single count supports this clonotype. CDR3 protein: CASSTIRQRAPYEQYF. The DNA of the CDR3 is TGTGCCAGCAGTACAATCCGGCAAAGAGCGCCCTACGAGCAGTACTTC. The chain is built from TRBV28 and TRBJ2-7; D is ambiguous. In germline, CDR1 is MDHEN, CDR2 SYDVKM. Trimming cost V 5 bases and J 2 bases, with 19 bases left between them. This CDR3 has 16 amino acids.

This clonotype was counted a few times. The CDR3 nucleotides are TGTGCCAGCAGCCAAGAGAGCCTCAGGAGTTACACCTTC. The encoded protein is CASSQESLRSYTF. The V gene is TRBV3-1, the J gene TRBJ1-2; the D is unclear. Trimming took off 0 bases at V and 11 bases at J, with 13 bases between the two ends. The length of the CDR3 is 13 residues. CDR1 is LGHDT and CDR2 is YNNKEL in the germline V gene (reference sequence). Based on the CDR3 plus reference TRBV3-1 and TRBJ1-2, the full variable domain is DTAVSQTPKYLVTQMGNDKSIKCEQNLGHDTMYWYKQDSKKFLKIMFSYNNKELIINETVPNRFSPKSPDKAHLNLHINSLELGDSAVYFCASSQESLRSYTFGSGTRLTVV.

The chain joins TRBV18 to TRBJ2-2, with 9 bases aligning to TRBD2. The CDR3 has 15 amino acids. V was pared by 3 bases and J by 4 bases, with 3 bases of the junction left unmatched. CDR1 KGHSH and CDR2 LQKENI come from the germline V gene. Written as DNA, the CDR3 is TGTGCCAGCTCACCCCAACTAGCGGGCACCGGGGAGCTGTTTTTT. It specifies CASSPQLAGTGELFF.

This clonotype was seen a handful of times. The rearrangement uses TRBV6-5 and TRBJ2-7, with 13 bases aligning to TRBD2. The J segment lost 2 bases and the V segment lost 6 bases, leaving 4 bases of the junction unmatched. The CDR3 is made up of 15 amino acids. CDR1 and CDR2 (germline): MNHEY, SVGAGI. The CDR3 DNA reads as TGTGCCAGCAGAAAGGGACTAGCGGGACCCTACGAGCAGTACTTC. Translated, it gives CASRKGLAGPYEQYF.

The chain combines TRBV6-2 or TRBV6-3 with TRBJ1-1, with TRBD1 matching 7 bases. In germline, CDR1 is MNHEY, CDR2 SVGEGT. The CDR3 consists of 12 residues. Losses at the gene ends were 6 bases for V and 6 bases for J; bases not matched to a gene: 4. CDR3 DNA: TGTGCCAGCAGCCAGGGGGGGGCTGAAGCTTTCTTT. This translates into CASSQGGAEAFF.

This clonotype was found a few times. This chain uses TRBV10-1 with TRBJ2-2; a weak D match, TRBD2 (6 bases). V lost 6 bases and J 5 bases, leaving 10 bases between the germline ends. Germline CDR1 reads WNHNN; CDR2 reads SYGVQD (reference sequence). CDR3 length equals 13 residues. The CDR3 protein is CASRSTRTGELFF. The CDR3 DNA reads as TGCGCCAGCAGATCGACTAGAACCGGGGAGCTGTTTTTT.

The chain is built from TRBV5-1 and TRBJ1-2, with a possible D match to TRBD1 (5 bases). The V and J ends lost 5 bases and 3 bases respectively, with 14 bases between them. CDR3 length equals 14 residues. Per germline, CDR1 SGHRS and CDR2 YFSETQ. The CDR3 protein is CASSSLEGDYGYTF. The DNA for the CDR3 is TGCGCCAGCAGTTCCCTGGAAGGGGACTATGGCTACACCTTC. Full variable domain (outside the CDR3, taken from reference TRBV5-1 and TRBJ1-2): KAGVTQTPRYLIKTRGQQVTLSCSPISGHRSVSWYQQTPGQGLQFLFEYFSETQRNKGNFPGRFSGRQFSNSRSEMNVSTLELGDSALYLCASSSLEGDYGYTFGSGTRLTVV.

The chain uses TRBV4-2 and TRBJ2-7, with D possibly TRBD1 on 5 matching bases. The CDR3 loop spans 15 amino acids. V shed 1 base and J shed 7 bases, with 17 bases lying between them. Germline loops: CDR1 LGHNA, CDR2 YNFKEQ. CDR3 sequence (DNA): TGTGCCAGCAGCCAAGTCCCGGGCAGGGCGAGGGAGCAGTACTTC. Encoded protein: CASSQVPGRAREQYF.

This clonotype was observed a handful of times. The rearrangement joins TRBV6-2 or TRBV6-3 to TRBJ2-1; 7 bases agree with TRBD2. Looked up from germline, CDR1 is MNHEY and CDR2 is SVGEGT. This CDR3 has 12 amino acids. V lost 6 bases and J lost 7; bases outside the gene matches: 3. CDR3 in DNA: TGTGCCAGCAGCAGGACTAGAAATGAGCAGTTCTTC. Translated: CASSRTRNEQFF.

This chain connects TRBV15 to TRBJ2-4; TRBD2 matches at 12 bases. Germline loops: CDR1 LNHNV, CDR2 YYDKDF (reference sequence). The CDR3 sequence is 16 residues long. Trimming at V came to 7 bases and at J to 6 bases, leaving 10 bases not matched to a gene. CDR3 region: CATKSGLAGRGNIQYF. In nucleotides, the CDR3 is TGTGCCACCAAATCCGGACTAGCGGGAAGGGGAAACATTCAGTACTTC.

This chain joins TRBV24-1 and TRBJ2-1; 8 positions match TRBD2. CDR1 and CDR2 from the germline V gene are KGHDR and SFDVKD. With V trimmed by 5 bases and J by 3 bases, 5 bases remained unmatched. The CDR3 contains 15 residues. CDR3 in DNA: TGTGCCACCAGTGGACGGGAGGGCCTCTACAATGAGCAGTTCTTC. Amino acids: CATSGREGLYNEQFF.

With regard to this clonotype: Likely a read error: the CDR3 ends without its conserved phenylalanine or tryptophan. The chain combines TRBV25-1 with TRBJ1-2; D may be TRBD1 (6 bases). CDR1 MGHDK and CDR2 SYGVNS come from the germline V gene. The CDR3 runs 14 residues. Trimming took off 2 bases at V and 7 bases at J, with 14 bases between the two ends. The DNA for the CDR3 is TGTGCCAGCAGTGAAATTGGCAGGGGCAGTGGCTACACCCTC. Translation gives CASSEIGRGSGYTL.

The V gene is TRBV27, the J gene TRBJ2-1; 12 nucleotides match TRBD2. The germline CDR1 and CDR2 sequences are MNHEY and SMNVEV (reference sequence). Trimming took 8 bases from V and 3 from J; bases not matched to a gene: 2. The CDR3 covers 14 residues. The CDR3 coding sequence is TGTGCCAGCGGACTAGCGGGGCTCTACAATGAGCAGTTCTTC. Translation gives CASGLAGLYNEQFF.

The chain has TRBV4-1 and TRBJ2-4; unclear D gene. Germline V CDR1 and CDR2: MGHRA, YSYEKL. The V end lost 6 bases, the J end lost 0 bases, and 9 bases lay between the germline ends. The CDR3 loop spans 14 amino acids. The CDR3 loop is CASSRQLAKNIQYF. As DNA, the CDR3 is TGCGCCAGCAGTCGACAACTAGCCAAAAACATTCAGTACTTC.

This clonotype has a count of ten or more. The genes are TRBV3-1 and TRBJ1-1, with unresolved D. There are 12 residues in the CDR3. V lost 1 base, J lost 4 bases, and 4 bases lay in between. The V gene's germline CDR1 is LGHDT and CDR2 YNNKEL (reference sequence). The CDR3 protein is CASSQGRTEAFF. CDR3 DNA sequence: TGTGCCAGCAGCCAAGGACGCACTGAAGCTTTCTTT.

This chain joins TRBV13 and TRBJ1-2; maybe TRBD1 (5 bases). The CDR3 totals 14 residues. Germline assignment: CDR1 PRHDT and CDR2 FYEKMQ (reference sequence). V lost 4 bases and J 4 bases, leaving 13 bases between the germline ends. The CDR3, as DNA: TGTGCCAGCAGCTCGGGACCGCCATCCTATGGCTACACCTTC. It is translated as CASSSGPPSYGYTF.

This clonotype was counted a few times. The J gene is TRBJ1-5, the V gene TRBV12-3 or TRBV12-4; maybe TRBD1 (5 bases). CDR3 length equals 15 residues. With 7 bases removed from V and 9 bases from J, the gap between germline ends came to 22 bases. CDR3 sequence reads: CASKETGGTLRPQHF. The CDR3 DNA reads TGTGCCAGCAAAGAAACGGGGGGGACGTTGAGGCCCCAGCATTTT.

This clonotype was picked up a small number of times. The J gene is TRBJ1-1, the V gene TRBV9; a possible D gene is TRBD1 (5 bases). Looked up from germline, CDR1 is SGDLS and CDR2 is YYNGEE. This CDR3 has 13 amino acids. Trimming cost V 4 bases and J 5 bases, with 12 bases left between them. CDR3 bases: TGTGCCAGCAGCTACAGGTTGGTTACTGAAGCTTTCTTT. Amino acid sequence: CASSYRLVTEAFF.

This clonotype showed up many times. This chain joins TRBV5-1 and TRBJ1-1, with D perhaps matching TRBD1 (6 bases). CDR1 and CDR2 (germline): SGHRS, YFSETQ. V was pared by 3 bases and J by 0 bases, with 9 bases between. The CDR3 sequence is 14 residues long. The CDR3 spells CASSSGVMNTEAFF. Here the CDR3 DNA reads TGCGCCAGCAGCTCAGGGGTCATGAACACTGAAGCTTTCTTT.

V usage is TRBV7-9 and J usage is TRBJ1-6; perhaps TRBD1 as D (6 bases). Germline V CDR1 and CDR2: SEHNR, FQNEAQ (reference sequence). The CDR3 runs to 14 residues. V lost 1 base and J lost 10, with 11 bases in between. The CDR3 spells CASSLGGPDSPLHF. CDR3 in DNA: TGTGCCAGCAGCTTAGGGGGGCCAGACTCACCCCTCCACTTT.

The chain joins TRBV7-9 to TRBJ2-5; D gene uncertain. This CDR3 comprises 13 residues. V dropped 5 bases and J dropped 0 bases, with 7 bases sitting between them. Germline assignment: CDR1 SEHNR and CDR2 FQNEAQ (reference sequence). The CDR3 spells CASSLSNQETQYF. The CDR3 DNA sequence: TGTGCCAGCAGCCTATCCAACCAAGAGACCCAGTACTTC. The variable domain in full, completed from reference TRBV7-9 and TRBJ2-5, reads DTGVSQNPRHKITKRGQNVTFRCDPISEHNRLYWYRQTLGQGPEFLTYFQNEAQLEKSRLLSDRFSAERPKGSFSTLEIQRTEQGDSAMYLCASSLSNQETQYFGPGTRLLVL.